This T cell receptor (beta chain) was identified during a study of blood T cell repertoires in COVID-19 (dated by TCRdb to the early 2020s). Background for the entire study: Samples from collaborators originated in the United States, Italy and Spain and spanned both the acute and convalescent phases of COVID-19. The prospective study material was composed of cDNA or gDNA derived from T cells, B-cell-depleted T cells, or PBMCs. The repertoires were released in a freely available public database meant as a resource for research on the immune response to SARS-CoV-2. Samples came from the ongoing ImmuneRACE study (first 160 participants) plus 1,254 subjects from 6 global collaborators. HLA class I and class II types, where available, came from metadata supplied by the sample provider rather than from assay-based typing. A de-identified subject ID, COVID-19 status, age in years and sex were almost always included in the sample metadata. The dataset comprised deeply sampled blood TCRbeta repertoires from subjects exposed to, actively infected with, or recovered from COVID-19.

TCRbeta CDR3 regions were amplified from genomic DNA using the immunoSEQ Assay, a bias-controlled multiplex PCR. The published analysis was carried out like this. Within the assay, amplification of reference gene primers was used to estimate how many nucleated cells each sample contained. Sequence reads were collapsed and filtered to measure the absolute abundance of every unique TCRbeta CDR3 rearrangement. For each sample, productive Simpson clonality was calculated as the square root of Simpson's diversity index across productive rearrangements. Held by TCRdb, this immuneACCESS table contains in-frame sequences only and omits some clones. Under half of the omission traces to an unresolved V gene where checked; the cause of the rest is unknown. That table furnishes V, J and clone size, whereas the DNA furnished D and trimming. The sample table records about 200,000 clones; around 85% of these occur just once. The ten biggest clones cover roughly a sixth of the sample.

In the prospective study, participants were 18 to 89 years old, resided in approximately 22 geographic areas of the United States, and were enrolled through a virtual design. In the prospective study, cohorts were assigned on the basis of participant-reported clinical history obtained from a screening survey and a study questionnaire. ImmuneRACE Cohort 3 recovered participants were defined by two consecutive negative NP/OP PCR tests, healthcare professional clearance, or symptom resolution. Mobile phlebotomists in the prospective study collected whole blood, serum and a nasopharyngeal or oropharyngeal swab from every participant. Participants in the prospective study had the option to provide additional blood draws and questionnaires over an approximately 2-month period. Before DNA extraction, prospective study blood samples were shipped either frozen or at room temperature. About this clone itself: Its antigen remains unidentified. Nothing much larger sits one base from this clone, and base qualities are not available.

Results and caveats for the whole study, not just this receptor: The amount of clinical and demographic metadata varied by source and participant and was provided uncurated.

The TCR comes from a man aged 35-49 years who had recovered from COVID-19. Sequenced material: PBMCs or T cells enriched from blood (not recorded which).

The sequenced DNA: TGTGCCAGCAGCTTATCTTATAGTAGTAGTCCTCAGCCCCAGCATTTT. It codes for CASSLSYSSSPQPQHF. This chain joins TRBV7-8 to TRBJ1-5; the D gene is not confidently resolved. From its cysteine to its phenylalanine, the CDR3 spans 16 amino acids. The only DNA kept is the CDR3, 48 bases in frame from the first base. Relative to germline, V is 2 bases shorter and J is 6 bases shorter, with 17 bases between their ends. The germline V gene yields SGHVS for CDR1 and FQNEAQ for CDR2.